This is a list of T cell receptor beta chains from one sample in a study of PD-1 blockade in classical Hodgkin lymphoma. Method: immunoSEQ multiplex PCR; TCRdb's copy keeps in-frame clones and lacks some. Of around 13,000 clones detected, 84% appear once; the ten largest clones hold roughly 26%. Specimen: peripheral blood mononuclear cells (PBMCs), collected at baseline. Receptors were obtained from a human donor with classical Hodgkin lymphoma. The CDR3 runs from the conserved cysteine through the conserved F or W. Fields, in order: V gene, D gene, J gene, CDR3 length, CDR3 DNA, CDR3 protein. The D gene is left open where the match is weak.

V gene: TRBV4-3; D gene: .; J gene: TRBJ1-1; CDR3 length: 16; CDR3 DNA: TGCGCCAGCAGCCAAGAACGGACAGAGAGGGGCACTGAAGCTTTCTTT; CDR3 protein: CASSQERTERGTEAFF
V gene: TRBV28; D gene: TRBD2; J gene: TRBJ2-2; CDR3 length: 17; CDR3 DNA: TGTGCCAGCAGTTTATATGGGGGGAGCGGGAGGGCCCGGGAGCTGTTTTTT; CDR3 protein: CASSLYGGSGRARELFF
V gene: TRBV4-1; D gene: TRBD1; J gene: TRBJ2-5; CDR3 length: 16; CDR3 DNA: TGCGCCAGCAGCCAGGCCCCCATGACAGGGTTCGAGACCCAGTACTTC; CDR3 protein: CASSQAPMTGFETQYF
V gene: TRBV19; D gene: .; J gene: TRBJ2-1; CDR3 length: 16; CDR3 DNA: TGTGCCAGTAGTCCCACGGCTAGAAAGGGCACCAATGAGCAGTTCTTC; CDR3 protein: CASSPTARKGTNEQFF
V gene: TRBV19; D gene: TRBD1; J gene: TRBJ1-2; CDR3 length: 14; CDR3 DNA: TGTGCCAGTAGAACCTCCGGGACAGGCCATGGCTACACCTTC; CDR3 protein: CASRTSGTGHGYTF
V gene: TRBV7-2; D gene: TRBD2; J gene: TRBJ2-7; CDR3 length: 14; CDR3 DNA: TGTGCCAGCACTTCTAGGACTAGCGGGTACGAGCAGTACTTC; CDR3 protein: CASTSRTSGYEQYF
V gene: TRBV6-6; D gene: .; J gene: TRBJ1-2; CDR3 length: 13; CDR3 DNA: TGTGCCAGCAGTTATGGGGGAGTGCGTGGCTACACCTTC; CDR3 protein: CASSYGGVRGYTF
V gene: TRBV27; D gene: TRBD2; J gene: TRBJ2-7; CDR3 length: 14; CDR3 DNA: TGTGCCAGCAGTTTAGGGGCTAGCGGCTACGAGCAGTACTTC; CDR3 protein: CASSLGASGYEQYF
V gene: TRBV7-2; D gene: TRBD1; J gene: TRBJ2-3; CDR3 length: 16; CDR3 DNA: TGTGCCAGCAGCTTAGCAGGGGGCGGTAATGCGAATACGCAGTATTTT; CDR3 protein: CASSLAGGGNANTQYF
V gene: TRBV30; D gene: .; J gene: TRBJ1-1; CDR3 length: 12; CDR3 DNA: TGTGCCTGGAAGGGACTCATCCCTGAAGCTTTCTTT; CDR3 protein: CAWKGLIPEAFF
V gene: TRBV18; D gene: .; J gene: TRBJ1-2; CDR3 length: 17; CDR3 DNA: TGTGCCAGCTCACTTCCGGGACTGGGGTACTCTCTATATGGCTACACCTTC; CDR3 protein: CASSLPGLGYSLYGYTF
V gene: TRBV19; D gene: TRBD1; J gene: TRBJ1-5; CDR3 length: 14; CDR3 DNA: TGTGCCAGTAGTACAACAGGGGGCCAGCAGCCCCAGCATTTT; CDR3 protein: CASSTTGGQQPQHF
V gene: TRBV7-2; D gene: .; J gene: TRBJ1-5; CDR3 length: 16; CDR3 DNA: TGTGCCAGCGGGGCCCCCCCGTACGTGGACAATCAGCCCCAGCATTTT; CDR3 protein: CASGAPPYVDNQPQHF
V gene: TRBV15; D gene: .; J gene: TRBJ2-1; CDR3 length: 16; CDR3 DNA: TGTGCCACCAGCTTCCGGACCTCAGTGGGGTACAATGAGCAGTTCTTC; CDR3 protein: CATSFRTSVGYNEQFF